What follows describes a single TCR beta chain. What it recognizes is unknown. The sample originates from a study of cytomegalovirus exposure and HLA in healthy donors. Study details: One earlier analysis, a look at around 170 million T cells, found about 100 million unique TCR beta sequences. HLA-typed donors contributed about 85 million unique TCRs, which were held in an early data release.

Primers for the PCR totalled 60 Vbeta and 13 Jbeta. Using immunoSEQ multiplex PCR, the repertoire was profiled, and TCRdb retains in-frame clones only, with some absent. The table includes approximately 100,000 clones, around 69% detected once. Overall study results and limits: Association with HLA alleles at 0.05 false discovery rate was found for 16,951 TCR beta sequences in a later analysis.

Germline loops: CDR1 KGHSH, CDR2 LQKENI. This CDR3 region has 15 residues. V was clipped by 3 bases and J by 3 bases; unmatched bases: 7. J is TRBJ1-1 and V is TRBV18; TRBD1 matches 7 bases. The TCR sequence derives from a man between 25 and 39 years old in good health and CMV-seronegative. The material sequenced was PBMCs. DNA of the CDR3: TGTGCCAGCTCACCGACGACAGGGTGGTACACTGAAGCTTTCTTT. This codes for CASSPTTGWYTEAFF.